The present TCR beta chain was sequenced within a study of blood T cells in healthy people across ages. Whenever a sample was processed, at least 7 million PBMCs were isolated. With a J-beta primer mix and a sample-barcoded 5' primer, a second PCR ran roughly 6 to 11 cycles. TCRdb re-analysed the 5' RACE reads in MiXCR, keeping a single row per CDR3 protein. The table records approximately 690,000 distinct CDR3 sequences, less than 45% of them present only once. CDR3 length equals 16 residues. Trimming left V 7 bases short and J 4 bases short, with 17 bases between. The germline V gene encodes CDR1 MNHEY and CDR2 SMNVEV (reference sequence). This clonotype appeared many times.

What was sequenced was blood. V is TRBV27 and J is TRBJ2-6; D gene ambiguous. This clonotype was obtained from a man at least 80 years old in good health. CDR3 residues: CASTSIHAAGANVLTF. As DNA, the CDR3 is TGTGCCAGCACCTCCATACACGCGGCGGGGGCCAACGTCCTGACTTTC.